This TCR beta chain was recovered during a study of CD8 T cells in ankylosing spondylitis. TCRdb re-analysed the 5' RACE reads in MiXCR, keeping a single row per CDR3 protein. The table has 200,000 to 300,000 distinct CDR3 sequences, 10% seen once. There are many counts of this clonotype. Per the germline V gene, CDR1 is ENHRY and CDR2 is SYGVKD. CDR3 length: 13 residues. After removal of 9 bases from V and 1 base from J, the junction contained 1 base not matched to a gene. The sample was blood, either unsorted or a sorted T cell fraction (not recorded which). The TCR comes from a male donor with ankylosing spondylitis or in good health (not recorded which). This chain uses TRBV10-3 with TRBJ2-3; TRBD2 matches 10 bases. CDR3 nucleotides: TGTGCCATTGGGACTAGCGGCACAGATACGCAGTATTTT. Residues: CAIGTSGTDTQYF.